This section outlines one TCR beta chain sequence together with its context. MiXCR was run by TCRdb on the PCR reads, yielding one entry per CDR3 protein. The table lists 90,000 or so distinct CDR3 sequences, 45% to 50% of them singletons. Trimming removed 5 bases from V and 3 bases from J; junction bases left unmatched: 4. The CDR3 covers 15 residues. The germline CDR1 and CDR2 sequences are LNHDA and SQIVND (reference sequence). This record belongs to a study of CDR3 diversity in severe acne. This receptor was obtained from a male donor in good health, serving as a control. V usage is TRBV19 and J usage is TRBJ2-6; 7 bases fit TRBD1. The sequenced material came from blood. The CDR3 DNA is TGTGCCAGTAGTCAAGGGGGCTATGGGGCCAACGTCCTGACTTTC. Its translation is CASSQGGYGANVLTF.